This entry describes one T cell receptor beta chain. Its matching antigen is unknown. The data originate from a study of a mutant IDH1 vaccine in newly diagnosed glioma. Turning to the study itself: Earlier care involved radiotherapy, temozolomide, or both, and the majority received both.

Points from the study as a whole: Vaccination induced immune responses in around 93% of patients.

Germline V gene lookup returns CDR1 SNHLY and CDR2 FYNNEI. With 5 bases clipped from V and 2 bases from J, the junction kept 3 bases outside the gene matches. The CDR3 consists of 16 residues. Sample time point: week 23, last vaccination. The study gave 300 ug of mutant IDH1 20-mer peptide per vaccine dose, with topical imiquimod. Measured with immunoSEQ multiplex PCR; TCRdb has only the in-frame clones, and not every one. There are about 65,000 clones in the sample; approximately 81% occur only once, and about 4.1% lies in the top ten. The source was PBMCs, collected from a glioma patient whose treatment included an IDH1 peptide vaccine. The sequence was collected from a man aged 25 to 40 with glioma. This chain connects TRBV2 to TRBJ2-1, with TRBD2 matching 13 bases. CDR3 region: CASSTGLAGTYNEQFF. The CDR3 coding sequence is TGTGCCAGCAGTACGGGACTAGCGGGGACCTACAATGAGCAGTTCTTC.